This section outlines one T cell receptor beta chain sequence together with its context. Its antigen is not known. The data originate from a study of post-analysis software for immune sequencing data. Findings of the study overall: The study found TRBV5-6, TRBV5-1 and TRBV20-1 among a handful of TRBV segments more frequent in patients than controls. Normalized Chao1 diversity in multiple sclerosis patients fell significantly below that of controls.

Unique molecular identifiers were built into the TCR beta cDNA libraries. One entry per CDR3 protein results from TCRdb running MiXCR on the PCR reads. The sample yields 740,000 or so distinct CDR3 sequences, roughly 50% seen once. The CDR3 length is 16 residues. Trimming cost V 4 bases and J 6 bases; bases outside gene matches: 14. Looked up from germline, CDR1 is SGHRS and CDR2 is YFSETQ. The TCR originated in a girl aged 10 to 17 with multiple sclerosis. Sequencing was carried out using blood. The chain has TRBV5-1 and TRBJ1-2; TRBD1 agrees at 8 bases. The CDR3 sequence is CASSTDGTGLTHGYTF. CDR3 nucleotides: TGCGCCAGCAGCACCGACGGGACAGGACTTACCCATGGCTACACCTTC.